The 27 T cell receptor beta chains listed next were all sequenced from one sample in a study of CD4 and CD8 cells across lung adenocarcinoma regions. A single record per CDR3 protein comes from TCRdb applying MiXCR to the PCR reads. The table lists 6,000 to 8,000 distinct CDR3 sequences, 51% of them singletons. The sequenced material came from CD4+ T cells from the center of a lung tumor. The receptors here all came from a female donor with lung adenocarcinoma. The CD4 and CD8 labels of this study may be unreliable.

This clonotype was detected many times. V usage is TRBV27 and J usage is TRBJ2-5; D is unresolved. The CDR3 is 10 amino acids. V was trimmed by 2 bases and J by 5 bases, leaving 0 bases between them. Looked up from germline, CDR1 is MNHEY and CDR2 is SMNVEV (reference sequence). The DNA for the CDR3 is TGTGCCAGCAGTTTAGAGACCCAGTACTTC. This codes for CASSLETQYF.

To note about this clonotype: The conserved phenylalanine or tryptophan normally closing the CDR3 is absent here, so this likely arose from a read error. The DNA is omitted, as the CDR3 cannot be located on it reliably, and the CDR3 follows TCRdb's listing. The CDR3: CASSLDLVVS. The rearrangement joins TRBV11-3 to TRBJ2-1. The CDR3 is 10 amino acids long, termini counted. CDR1 and CDR2 (germline): SGHNT, YENEEA.

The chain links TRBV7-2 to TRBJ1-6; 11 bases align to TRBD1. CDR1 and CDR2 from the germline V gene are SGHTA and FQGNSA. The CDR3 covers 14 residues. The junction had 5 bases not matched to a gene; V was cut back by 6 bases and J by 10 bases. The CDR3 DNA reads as TGTGCCAGCAGAGCTGGGACAGGGGGATCACCCCTCCACTTT. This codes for CASRAGTGGSPLHF. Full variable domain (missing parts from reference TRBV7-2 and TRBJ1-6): GAGVSQSPSNKVTEKGKDVELRCDPISGHTALYWYRQSLGQGLEFLIYFQGNSAPDKSGLPSDRFSAERTGGSVSTLTIQRTQQEDSAVYLCASRAGTGGSPLHFGNGTRLTVT.

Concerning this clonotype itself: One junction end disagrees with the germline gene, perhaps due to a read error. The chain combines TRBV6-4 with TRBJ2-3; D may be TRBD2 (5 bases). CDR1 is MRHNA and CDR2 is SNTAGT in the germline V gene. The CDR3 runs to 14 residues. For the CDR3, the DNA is TGTGCGGGCCGCGGGCACCGTGACACAGAGACGCAGTATTTT. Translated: CAGRGHRDTETQYF.

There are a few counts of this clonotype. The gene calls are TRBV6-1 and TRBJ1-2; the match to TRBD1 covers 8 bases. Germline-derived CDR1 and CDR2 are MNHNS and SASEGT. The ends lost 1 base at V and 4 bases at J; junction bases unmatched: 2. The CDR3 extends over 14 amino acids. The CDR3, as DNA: TGTGCCAGCAGTGAAGGACAGGGGCCCTATGGCTACACCTTC. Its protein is CASSEGQGPYGYTF.

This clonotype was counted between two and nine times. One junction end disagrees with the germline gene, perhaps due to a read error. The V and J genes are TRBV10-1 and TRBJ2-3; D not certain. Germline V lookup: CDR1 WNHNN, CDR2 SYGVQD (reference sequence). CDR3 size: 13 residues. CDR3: CATELDGTDTQYF. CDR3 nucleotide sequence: TGCGCCACCGAGCTAGATGGTACAGATACGCAGTACTTT.

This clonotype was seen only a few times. The CDR3 nucleotides are TGTGCCAGCAGCCAAGGCTCTAGCGGGACCTACAATGAGCAGTTCTTC. This gives the protein CASSQGSSGTYNEQFF. The chain employs TRBV4-2 and TRBJ2-1, with 9 positions matching TRBD2. V was clipped by 1 base and J by 2 bases; unmatched bases: 3. The CDR3 is 16 amino acids. Germline CDR1 reads LGHNA; CDR2 reads YNFKEQ.

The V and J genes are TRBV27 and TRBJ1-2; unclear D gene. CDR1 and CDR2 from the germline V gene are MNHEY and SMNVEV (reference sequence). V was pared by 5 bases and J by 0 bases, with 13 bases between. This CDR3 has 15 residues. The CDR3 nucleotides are TGTGCCAGCAGTCCCCTCGCGACCTCTAACTATGGCTACACCTTC. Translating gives CASSPLATSNYGYTF.

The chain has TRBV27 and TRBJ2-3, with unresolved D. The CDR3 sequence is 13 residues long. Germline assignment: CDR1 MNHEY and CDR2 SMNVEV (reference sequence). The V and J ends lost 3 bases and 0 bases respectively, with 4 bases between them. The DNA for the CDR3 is TGTGCCAGCAGTTTTTACAGCACAGATACGCAGTATTTT. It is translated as CASSFYSTDTQYF.

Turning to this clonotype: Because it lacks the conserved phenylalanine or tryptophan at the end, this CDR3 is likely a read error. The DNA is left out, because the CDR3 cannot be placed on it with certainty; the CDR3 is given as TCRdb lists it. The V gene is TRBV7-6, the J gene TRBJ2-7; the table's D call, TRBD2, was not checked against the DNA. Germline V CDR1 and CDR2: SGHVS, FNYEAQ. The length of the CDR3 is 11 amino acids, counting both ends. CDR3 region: CASSATSGRAN.

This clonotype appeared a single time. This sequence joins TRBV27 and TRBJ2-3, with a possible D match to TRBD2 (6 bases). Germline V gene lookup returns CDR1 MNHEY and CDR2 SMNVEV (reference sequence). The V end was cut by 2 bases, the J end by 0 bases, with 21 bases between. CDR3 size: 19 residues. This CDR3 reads CASSLTVWVRGTSTDTQYF. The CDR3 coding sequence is TGTGCCAGCAGTTTAACCGTCTGGGTGCGCGGGACTAGCACAGATACGCAGTATTTT.

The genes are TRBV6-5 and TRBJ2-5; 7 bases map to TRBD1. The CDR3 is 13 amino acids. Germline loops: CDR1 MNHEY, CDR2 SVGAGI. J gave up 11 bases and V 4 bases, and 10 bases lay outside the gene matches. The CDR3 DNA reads TGTGCCAGCAGTTCGACAGGGTGGAAGGAGCAGTACTTC. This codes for CASSSTGWKEQYF.

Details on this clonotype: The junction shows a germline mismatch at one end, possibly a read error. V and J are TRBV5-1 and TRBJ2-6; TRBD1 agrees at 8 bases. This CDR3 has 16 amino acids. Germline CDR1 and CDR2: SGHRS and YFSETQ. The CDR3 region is CASSPQGGAGANVQSF. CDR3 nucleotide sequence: TGCGCCAGCAGCCCACAGGGGGGAGCTGGGGCCAACGTCCAGTCTTTC.

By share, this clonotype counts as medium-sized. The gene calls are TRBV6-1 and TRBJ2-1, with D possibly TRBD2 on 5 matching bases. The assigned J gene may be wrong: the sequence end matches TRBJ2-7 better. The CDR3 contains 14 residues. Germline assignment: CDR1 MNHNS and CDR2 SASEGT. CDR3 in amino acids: CASMWERGAYEQYF. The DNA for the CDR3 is TGTGCCAGCATGTGGGAGCGTGGGGCCTACGAGCAGTACTTC.

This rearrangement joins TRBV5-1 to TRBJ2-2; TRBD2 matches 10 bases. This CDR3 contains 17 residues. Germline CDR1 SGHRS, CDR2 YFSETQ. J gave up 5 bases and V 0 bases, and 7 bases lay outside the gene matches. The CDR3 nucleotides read TGCGCCAGCAGCTTGGCCCCAGCGGGGGGGAAGACCGGGGAGCTGTTTTTT. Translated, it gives CASSLAPAGGKTGELFF.

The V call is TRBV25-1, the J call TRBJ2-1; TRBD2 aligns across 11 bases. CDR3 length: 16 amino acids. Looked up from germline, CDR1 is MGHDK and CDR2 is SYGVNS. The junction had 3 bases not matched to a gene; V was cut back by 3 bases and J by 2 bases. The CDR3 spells CASSELAGGAYNEQFF. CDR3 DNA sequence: TGTGCCAGCAGTGAGCTAGCGGGAGGAGCCTACAATGAGCAGTTCTTC.

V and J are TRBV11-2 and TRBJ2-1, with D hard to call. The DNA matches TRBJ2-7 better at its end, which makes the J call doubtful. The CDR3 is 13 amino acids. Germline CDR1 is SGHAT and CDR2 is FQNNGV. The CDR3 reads CASSLDRSGEQYF. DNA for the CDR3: TGTGCCAGCAGCTTAGATCGGTCTGGCGAGCAGTACTTC.

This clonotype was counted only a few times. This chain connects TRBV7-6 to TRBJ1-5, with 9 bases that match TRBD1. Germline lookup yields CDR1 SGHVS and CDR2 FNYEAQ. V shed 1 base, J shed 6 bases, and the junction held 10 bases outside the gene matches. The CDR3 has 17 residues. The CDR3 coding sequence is TGTGCCAGCAGCTTAGGCCCTACAGGGGGCAGGGTTCAGCCCCAGCATTTT. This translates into CASSLGPTGGRVQPQHF.

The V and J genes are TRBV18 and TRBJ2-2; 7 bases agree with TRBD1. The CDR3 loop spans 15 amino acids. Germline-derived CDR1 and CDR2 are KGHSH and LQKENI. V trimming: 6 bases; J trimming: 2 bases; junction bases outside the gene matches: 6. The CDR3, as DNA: TGTGCCAGCTCCTCGGGACAGATAAACACCGGGGAGCTGTTTTTT. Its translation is CASSSGQINTGELFF. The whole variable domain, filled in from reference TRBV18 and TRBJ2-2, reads NAGVMQNPRHLVRRRGQEARLRCSPMKGHSHVYWYRQLPEEGLKFMVYLQKENIIDESGMPKERFSAEFPKEGPSILRIQQVVRGDSAAYFCASSSGQINTGELFFGEGSRLTVL.

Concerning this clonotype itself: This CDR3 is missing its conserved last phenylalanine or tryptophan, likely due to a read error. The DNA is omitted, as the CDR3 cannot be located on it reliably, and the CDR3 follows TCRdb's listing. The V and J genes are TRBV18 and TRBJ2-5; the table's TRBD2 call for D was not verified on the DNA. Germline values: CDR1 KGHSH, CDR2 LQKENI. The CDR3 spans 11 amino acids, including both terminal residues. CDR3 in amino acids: CAQLTRSPSPP.

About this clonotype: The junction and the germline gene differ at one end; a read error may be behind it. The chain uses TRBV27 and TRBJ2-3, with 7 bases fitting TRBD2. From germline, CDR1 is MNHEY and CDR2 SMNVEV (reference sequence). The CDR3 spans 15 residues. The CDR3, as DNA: TGTGCCAGCAGTATGGGGAGGGGTGCCAAAGACATGCAGTACTTT. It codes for CASSMGRGAKDMQYF.

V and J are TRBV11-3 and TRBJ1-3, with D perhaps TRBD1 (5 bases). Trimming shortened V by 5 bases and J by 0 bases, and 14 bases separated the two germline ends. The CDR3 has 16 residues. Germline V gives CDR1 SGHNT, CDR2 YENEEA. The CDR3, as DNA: TGTGCCAGCAGCGGACCGGGACGGACCTCTGGAAACACCATATATTTT. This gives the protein CASSGPGRTSGNTIYF.

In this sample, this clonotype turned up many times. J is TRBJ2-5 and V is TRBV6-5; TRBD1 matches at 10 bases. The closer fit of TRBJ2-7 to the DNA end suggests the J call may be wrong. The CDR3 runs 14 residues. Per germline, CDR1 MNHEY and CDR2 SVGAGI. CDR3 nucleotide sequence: TGTGCCAGCAGTTACCGGACAGGGGGCTACGAGCAGTACTTC. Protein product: CASSYRTGGYEQYF.

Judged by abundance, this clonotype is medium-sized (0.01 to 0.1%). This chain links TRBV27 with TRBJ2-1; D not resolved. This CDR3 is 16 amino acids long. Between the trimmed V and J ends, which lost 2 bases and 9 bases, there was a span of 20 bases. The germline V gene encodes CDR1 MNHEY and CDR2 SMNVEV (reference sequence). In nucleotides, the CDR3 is TGTGCCAGCAGTTTAGTTAGTCTCGCAATGAGCAGTGAGCAGTTCTTC. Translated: CASSLVSLAMSSEQFF.

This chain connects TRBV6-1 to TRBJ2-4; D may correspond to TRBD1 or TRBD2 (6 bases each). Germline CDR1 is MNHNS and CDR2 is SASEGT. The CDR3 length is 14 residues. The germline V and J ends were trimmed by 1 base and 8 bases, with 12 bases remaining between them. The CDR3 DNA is TGTGCCAGCAGTGAAGGAGGGGGGTGGGACATTCAGTACTTC. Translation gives CASSEGGGWDIQYF.

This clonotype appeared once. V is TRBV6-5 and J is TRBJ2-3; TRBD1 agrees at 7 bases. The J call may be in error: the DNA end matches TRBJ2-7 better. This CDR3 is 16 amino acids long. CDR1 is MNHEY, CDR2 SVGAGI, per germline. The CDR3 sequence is CASSYSRTGFGYEQYF. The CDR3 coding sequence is TGTGCCAGCAGTTACTCGAGGACAGGATTCGGCTACGAGCAGTACTTC.

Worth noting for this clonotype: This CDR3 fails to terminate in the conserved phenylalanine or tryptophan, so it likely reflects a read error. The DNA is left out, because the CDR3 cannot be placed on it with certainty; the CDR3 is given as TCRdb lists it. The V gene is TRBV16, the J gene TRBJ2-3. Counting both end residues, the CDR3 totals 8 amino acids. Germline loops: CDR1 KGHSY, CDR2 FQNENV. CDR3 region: CRHKVSLC.